Following are 14 T cell receptor beta chains from one sample sequenced in a study of neurological immune-mediated disorders (dated by TCRdb to the late 2010s). Libraries came from 5' RACE. TCRdb shows the sequencer as Illumina HiSeq 2500. In TCRdb, the public reads were trimmed at Q25 with fastp and aligned with MiXCR, with productive beta chains retained. Each record represents a unique CDR3 protein, reported with the most common genes and DNA among its rows. The sample yields 11,000 to 15,000 distinct CDR3 sequences; approximately 13% were counted once. The leading ten clones occupy around 45% of the sample. Sequenced input: CD8+ T cells from blood. These receptors were obtained from a female donor with HTLV-1-associated myelopathy (HAM/TSP).

At least ten counts were recorded for this clonotype. The J gene is TRBJ2-4, the V gene TRBV5-1; tentatively, D is TRBD1 (5 bases). V was pared by 4 bases and J by 0 bases, with 17 bases between. The V gene's germline CDR1 is SGHRS and CDR2 YFSETQ. The CDR3 is 17 residues long. Here the CDR3 DNA reads TGCGCCAGCAGCCCGGACACGGAGACCATAGCCAAAAACATTCAGTACTTC. Protein sequence: CASSPDTETIAKNIQYF.

This clonotype is medium-sized (0.01 to 0.1%) by share. V is TRBV29-1 and J is TRBJ2-2; TRBD1 is a possible D gene (6 bases). CDR3 length: 15 amino acids. CDR1 and CDR2 (germline): SQVTM, ANQGSEA. V was shortened by 6 bases and J by 4 bases, with 18 bases between the two germline ends. CDR3 nucleotides: TGCAGCGTCAGCGGAGGCAGGGGAATCACCGGGGAGCTGTTTTTT. Amino acids: CSVSGGRGITGELFF.

This clonotype was recorded at least ten times. The chain is built from TRBV11-2 and TRBJ2-1, with D unresolved. There are 16 residues in the CDR3. The germline gives CDR1 SGHAT, CDR2 FQNNGV. Trimming removed 5 bases from V and 0 bases from J, with 14 bases in between. CDR3 loop: CASSVPGLSSYNEQFF. The CDR3 bases are TGTGCCAGCAGCGTACCCGGGTTAAGCTCCTACAATGAGCAGTTCTTC.

The gene calls are TRBV5-6 and TRBJ2-3; no reliable D call. There are 15 residues in the CDR3. Trimming stripped 0 bases from V and 7 bases from J, with 15 bases between. Germline V lookup: CDR1 SGHDT, CDR2 YYEEEE. The CDR3 protein is CASSLVEGIRNTQYF. CDR3 sequence (DNA): TGTGCCAGCAGCTTGGTGGAAGGGATAAGGAATACGCAGTATTTT.

This clonotype has ten or more counts. J is TRBJ2-1 and V is TRBV2, with TRBD1 identical over 10 bases. Germline V gives CDR1 SNHLY, CDR2 FYNNEI. V gave up 6 bases and J gave up 8 bases; unmatched junction bases: 13. The CDR3 totals 16 residues. As DNA, the CDR3 is TGTGCCAGCAGCCGGAGAAGGGACAGGGGAGGGGATGAGCAGTTCTTC. It yields the protein CASSRRRDRGGDEQFF. The full variable domain, its missing parts supplied by reference TRBV2 and TRBJ2-1, is EPEVTQTPSHQVTQMGQEVILRCVPISNHLYFYWYRQILGQKVEFLVSFYNNEISEKSEIFDDQFSVERPDGSNFTLKIRSTKLEDSAMYFCASSRRRDRGGDEQFFGPGTRLTVL.

This clonotype was seen at least ten times. The chain links TRBV12-3 or TRBV12-4 to TRBJ1-2; 11 nucleotides line up with TRBD1. The J segment lost 1 base and the V segment lost 3 bases, leaving 1 base of the junction unmatched. The CDR3 has 15 amino acids. CDR3 residues: CASSFGTGGNYGYTF. In DNA, the CDR3 is TGTGCCAGCAGTTTTGGGACAGGGGGTAACTATGGCTACACCTTC.

By proportion, this clonotype is hyperexpanded. V usage is TRBV7-6 and J usage is TRBJ1-2; no clear D gene. Trimming left V 5 bases short and J 10 bases short, with 14 bases between. The CDR3 has 12 amino acids. The V gene's germline CDR1 is SGHVS and CDR2 FNYEAQ. The chain's CDR3 is CASSRTGRNYTF. CDR3 DNA: TGTGCCAGCAGCAGAACCGGGAGGAACTACACCTTC.

This clonotype was counted ten times or more. The rearrangement joins TRBV4-1 to TRBJ2-1, with D unclear. Trimming cost V 3 bases and J 8 bases, with 8 bases left between them. Germline assignment: CDR1 MGHRA and CDR2 YSYEKL. CDR3 length: 12 residues. In DNA form, the CDR3 reads TGCGCCAGCAGCCAGGATGGCGATGAGCAGTTCTTC. Protein: CASSQDGDEQFF.

This clonotype was counted many times. The rearrangement links TRBV4-1 to TRBJ2-6; D may be TRBD2 (6 bases). CDR1 is MGHRA, CDR2 YSYEKL, per germline. V lost 4 bases and J 2 bases, leaving 15 bases between the germline ends. CDR3 length: 17 residues. The CDR3 DNA reads TGCGCCAGCAGCCTCCCGGCGGGGCCCCCTGGGGCCAACGTCCTGACTTTC. Translating gives CASSLPAGPPGANVLTF.

This clonotype was recorded many times. This chain joins TRBV6-2 or TRBV6-3 and TRBJ1-6; D call uncertain. Trimming left V 2 bases short and J 3 bases short, with 14 bases between. This CDR3 spans 17 amino acids. Germline loops: CDR1 MNHEY, CDR2 SVGEGT. Here the CDR3 DNA reads TGTGCCAGCAGTTACGGGGTTCGGTTCATCTATAATTCACCCCTCCACTTT. It translates to CASSYGVRFIYNSPLHF.

The genes are TRBV5-1 and TRBJ1-1; 7 nucleotides match TRBD1. J was trimmed by 3 bases and V by 7 bases; bases with no gene match: 18. CDR3 length: 17 amino acids. The V gene's germline CDR1 is SGHRS and CDR2 YFSETQ. CDR3 loop: CASRNVFKGARDTEAFF. CDR3 in DNA: TGCGCCAGCCGGAATGTATTCAAGGGGGCGCGGGACACTGAAGCTTTCTTT. The full variable domain, rest sourced from reference TRBV5-1 and TRBJ1-1, is KAGVTQTPRYLIKTRGQQVTLSCSPISGHRSVSWYQQTPGQGLQFLFEYFSETQRNKGNFPGRFSGRQFSNSRSEMNVSTLELGDSALYLCASRNVFKGARDTEAFFGQGTRLTVV.

In this sample, this clonotype turned up many times. The chain joins TRBV4-1 to TRBJ2-7; D assignment may be TRBD1 or TRBD2 (5 bases each). The germline V gene has CDR1 MGHRA and CDR2 YSYEKL. The CDR3 totals 17 residues. Trimming took 3 bases from V and 1 from J, leaving 19 bases between them. CDR3 loop: CASSQFGLGDGSYEQYF. The DNA for the CDR3 is TGCGCCAGCAGCCAGTTTGGTCTTGGGGACGGTTCCTACGAGCAGTACTTC.

In this sample, this clonotype turned up many times. In DNA form, the CDR3 reads TGCGCCAGCAGCCCGGGACAGGGAGACCTTTCTGGGGCCAACGTCCTGACTTTC. This encodes CASSPGQGDLSGANVLTF. This chain connects TRBV4-1 to TRBJ2-6; 9 bases are a match to TRBD1. The CDR3 consists of 18 residues. Germline-derived CDR1 and CDR2 are MGHRA and YSYEKL. Unmatched junction bases numbered 8, after V lost 4 bases and J lost 1 base.

Ten or more counts support this clonotype. V gene TRBV7-6 combines with J gene TRBJ2-7; possible D gene TRBD1, 5 bases. The CDR3 is 15 amino acids. Germline CDR1 SGHVS, CDR2 FNYEAQ. V was trimmed by 3 bases and J by 1 base, leaving 13 bases between them. The DNA of the CDR3 is TGTGCCAGCAGCTTGACAGATGACCCATCCTACGAGCAGTACTTC. Its protein product is CASSLTDDPSYEQYF.